This T cell receptor (beta chain) was sequenced during a study of Graves' ophthalmopathy and Graves' hyperthyroidism (dated by TCRdb to the late 2010s). Study-wide context: Peripheral blood was collected at initial diagnosis, prior to any treatment. To tell Graves' ophthalmopathy apart from Graves' hyperthyroidism, and to predict which patients would progress to ophthalmopathy, the study relied on TCR beta repertoire signatures. In several hyperthyroidism patients, the T-cell repertoire of thyroid tissue was compared with the T-cell repertoire of blood. An independent validation cohort was composed of some 18 hyperthyroidism patients and 17 patients who later progressed from hyperthyroidism to ophthalmopathy. After sampling, hyperthyroidism patients received methimazole starting at 30 mg daily, and ophthalmopathy patients received high-dose intravenous methylprednisolone. To explore V-J signatures that distinguish ophthalmopathy from hyperthyroidism, a discovery set of about a hundred patients was enrolled, made up of 43 with ophthalmopathy and 57 with stable hyperthyroidism. In total, 135 blood samples were TCR-sequenced: approximately 40 ophthalmopathy, some 72 hyperthyroidism and some 17 hyperthyroidism-to-ophthalmopathy patients. The 95 to 100 discovery patients were randomly divided into training and test sets at a 7:3 ratio.

For repertoire sequencing, the TCR beta CDR3 regions were amplified from RNA transcripts. The first round was an RT-PCR using HTBI primers with the Qiagen OneStep RT-PCR kit, and this first round was followed by a second-round multiplex PCR, then size selection and purification. Libraries were sequenced on an Illumina HiSeq2000 using paired-end 100 bp reads. Turning to the authors' computational methods: SOAPnuke was used to process the reads, throwing out any read that had adapters, had uncalled bases, had a mean Phred below 15, or lacked an exact constant-primer or identifier match. COPE v1.2.5 was used to merge high-quality paired reads. Clonotypes were defined as unique nucleotide sequences and were aligned to IMGT TRB V, D and J references using MiTCR v1.1. Analysis was restricted to V-J combinations with a frequency above 0.0001, which covered 99.2% of repertoires. A TCR clonal expansion and chaos score per V-J combination was defined as the ratio of F50 clonal expansion to chaos observed in the TCRdist matrix. Welch's t-statistics and random forest were used to narrow the features down to around 12 V-J combinations, which were then fed into a naive Bayes classifier. Thyroid-blood repertoire similarity was quantified with the Morisita-Horn index. TCRdb reran the public reads through fastp at Q25 and MiXCR, keeping productive beta chains. Identical CDR3 proteins give one entry, which carries the most common genes and DNA. None of the V and J calls come from the authors' own analysis; TCRdb made them. For this sample the table gives about 400,000 distinct CDR3 sequences, of which around 19% were detected only once. Clones ranked in the top ten supply 1.6% of the sample.

Ophthalmopathy patients had moderately to severely active disease, Clinical Activity Score of at least 3, NOSPECS grade of at least 4, and disease duration under 3 months. Patients with other autoimmune diseases, uncontrolled infections, pregnancy or lactation were excluded from the study. Clinical symptoms, serum thyroxine, TRAb, thyroid ultrasound and orbital computed tomography formed the basis of the diagnosis. Using Ficoll-Paque density gradient centrifugation, PBMCs were isolated from roughly 9.2 ml of fresh peripheral blood. Total RNA was extracted with Trizol reagent and quality-checked on an Agilent 2100 Bioanalyzer. This clonotype has a count of ten or more. Its recognized antigen is unknown. The record has no base qualities; no much larger clone is one base away. Paper-wide results and their limitations: Among expanded thyroid clonotypes with frequency above 0.001, most also showed up in blood, which suggests that blood repertoires may reflect the thyroid immune response. The 13-signature model separated ophthalmopathy from stable hyperthyroidism with approximately 90% sensitivity and approximately 83% specificity in cross-validation, and 80%/75% in the test set. In validation, the model predicted ophthalmopathy progression with 70.59% sensitivity and about 73% specificity; more than ten predicted patients were CT-confirmed with GO in a median of roughly 6.8 months. Sample size was not predetermined statistically, and investigators were not blinded to group allocation.

Sequences MNHEY (CDR1) and SMNVEV (CDR2) are obtained from the germline V gene (reference sequence). The cysteine opens and the phenylalanine closes a CDR3 of 14 amino acids. Just CDR3 DNA is preserved here, 42 bases in frame from base 1. Compared with germline, V lacks 5 bases and J lacks 5 bases; bases without a gene match: 6. This clonotype originated in a woman aged 18 to 35 with Graves' ophthalmopathy. Donor details come from another sample of the same person, matched by shared clones. The V and J segments used are TRBV27 and TRBJ2-5; 9 central nucleotides agree with TRBD2. Sequencing was carried out using peripheral blood. The CDR3 reads as follows: CASSPLAGHETQYF. The DNA sequence is TGTGCCAGCAGTCCCCTAGCGGGGCATGAGACCCAGTACTTC.